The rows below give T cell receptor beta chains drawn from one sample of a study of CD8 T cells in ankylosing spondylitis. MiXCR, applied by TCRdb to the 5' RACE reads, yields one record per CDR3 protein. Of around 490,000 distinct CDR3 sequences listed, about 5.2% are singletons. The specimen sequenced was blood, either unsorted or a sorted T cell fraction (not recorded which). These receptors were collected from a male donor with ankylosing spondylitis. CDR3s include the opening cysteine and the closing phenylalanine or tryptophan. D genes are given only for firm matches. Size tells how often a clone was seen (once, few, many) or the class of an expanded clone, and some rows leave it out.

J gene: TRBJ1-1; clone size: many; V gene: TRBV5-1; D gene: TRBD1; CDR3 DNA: TGCGCCAGCCGCGCAGGGGGAACGAACACTGAAGCTTTCTTT; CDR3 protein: CASRAGGTNTEAFF
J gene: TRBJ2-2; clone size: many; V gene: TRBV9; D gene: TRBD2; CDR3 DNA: TGTGCCAGCAGCGTAGAGATAGCGGGGGCAGGTAACACCGGGGAGCTGTTTTTT; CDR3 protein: CASSVEIAGAGNTGELFF
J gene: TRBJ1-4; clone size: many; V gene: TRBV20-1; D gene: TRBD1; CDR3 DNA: TGCAGTGCGGACCGGGACAGGGGGCGAGAAAAACTGTTTTTT; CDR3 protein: CSADRDRGREKLFF
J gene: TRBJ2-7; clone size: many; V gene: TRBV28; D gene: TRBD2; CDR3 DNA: TGTGCCAGCAGGATGGAACTGGGACTAGCAAGCGAGCAGTACTTC; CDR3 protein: CASRMELGLASEQYF
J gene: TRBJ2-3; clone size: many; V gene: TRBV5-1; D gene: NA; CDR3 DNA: TGCGCCAGCAGCCAACTCGGGGAGGGCACAGATACGCAGTATTTT; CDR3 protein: CASSQLGEGTDTQYF
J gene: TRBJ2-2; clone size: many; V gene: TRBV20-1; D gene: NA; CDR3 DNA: TGCAGTGCTGCGGCTCCGGGCACCGGGGAGCTGTTTTTT; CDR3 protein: CSAAAPGTGELFF
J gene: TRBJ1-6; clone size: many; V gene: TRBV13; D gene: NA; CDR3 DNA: TGTGCCAGCAGCCCAGTCGGTAATTCACCCCTCCACTTT; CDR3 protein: CASSPVGNSPLHF
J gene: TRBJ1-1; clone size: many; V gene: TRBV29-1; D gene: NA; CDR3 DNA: TGCAGCGTTGAACGGGGGCGCGGGTACACTGAAGCTTTCTTT; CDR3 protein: CSVERGRGYTEAFF
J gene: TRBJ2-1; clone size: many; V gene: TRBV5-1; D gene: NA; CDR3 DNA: TGCGCCAGCAGCCGGGCAACCTCCTACAATGAGCAGTTCTTC; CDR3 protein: CASSRATSYNEQFF
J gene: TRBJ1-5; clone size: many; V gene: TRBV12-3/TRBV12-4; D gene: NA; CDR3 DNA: TGTGCCAGCAGTTTCCAGGGCGGTCATCAGCCCCAGCATTTT; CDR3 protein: CASSFQGGHQPQHF
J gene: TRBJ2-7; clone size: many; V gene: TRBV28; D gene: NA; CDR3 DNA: TGTGCCAGCAGCACTCCCCGTCGAAGACGCGAGCAGTACTTC; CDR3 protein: CASSTPRRRREQYF
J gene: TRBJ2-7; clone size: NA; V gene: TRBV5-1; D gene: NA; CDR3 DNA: TGCGCCAGCAGCCCGTCCGGGACCGTCAGCTCCTACGAGCAGTACTTC; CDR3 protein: CASSPSGTVSSYEQYF
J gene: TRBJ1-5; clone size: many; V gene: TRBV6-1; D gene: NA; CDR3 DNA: TGTGCCAGCAGGGAGGGGGGTGGCAATCAGCCCCAGCATTTT; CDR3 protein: CASREGGGNQPQHF
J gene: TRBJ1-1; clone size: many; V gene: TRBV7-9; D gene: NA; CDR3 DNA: TGTGCCAGCAGCCCCTCGGGAAGTAACCCTGAAGCTTTCTTT; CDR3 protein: CASSPSGSNPEAFF
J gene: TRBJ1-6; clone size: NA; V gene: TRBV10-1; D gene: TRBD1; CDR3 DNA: TGCGCCACCGGGACAGAAAATTCACCCCTCCACTTT; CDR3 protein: CATGTENSPLHF
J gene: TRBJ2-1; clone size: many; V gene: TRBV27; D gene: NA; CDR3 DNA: TGTGCCAGCAGTCCAACAACCGGGAGCGGAACGTGGTTCTTC; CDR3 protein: CASSPTTGSGTWFF
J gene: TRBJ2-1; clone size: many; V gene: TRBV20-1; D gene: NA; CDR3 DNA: TGCAGTGCTAACGCCCCGGGACACGACAATGAGCAGTTCTTC; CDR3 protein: CSANAPGHDNEQFF
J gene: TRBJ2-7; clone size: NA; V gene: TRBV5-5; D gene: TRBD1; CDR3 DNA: TGTGCCTGCAGCTTGCAGGGGGAAATCTACGAGCAGTACTTC; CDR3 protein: CACSLQGEIYEQYF
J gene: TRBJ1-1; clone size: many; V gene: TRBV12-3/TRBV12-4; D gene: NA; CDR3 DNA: TGTGCCAGCAGCCTCGACCCCCAGGGGACTGAAGCTTTCTTT; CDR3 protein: CASSLDPQGTEAFF
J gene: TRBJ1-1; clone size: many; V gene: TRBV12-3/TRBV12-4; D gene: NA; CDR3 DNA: TGTGCCAGCAGTCCCCACTCCATACTTACGACTGAAGCTTTCTTT; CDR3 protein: CASSPHSILTTEAFF
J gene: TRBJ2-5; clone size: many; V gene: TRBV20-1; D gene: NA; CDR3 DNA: TGCAGTGGGTCCTCGGCCTTAAAAGAGACCCAGTACTTC; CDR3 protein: CSGSSALKETQYF
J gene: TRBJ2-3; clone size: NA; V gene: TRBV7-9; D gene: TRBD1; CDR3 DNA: TGTGCCAGCAGCTTACCCCGTCGGACAGGGGAGAGGGATACGCAGTATTTT; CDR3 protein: CASSLPRRTGERDTQYF
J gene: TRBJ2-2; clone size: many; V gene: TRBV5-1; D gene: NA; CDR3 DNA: TGCGCCAGCAGCTTGGACGCGGGGTCGAACACCGGGGAGCTGTTTTTT; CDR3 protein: CASSLDAGSNTGELFF
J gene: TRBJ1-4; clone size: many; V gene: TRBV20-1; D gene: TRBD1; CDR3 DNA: TGCAGTGCTGCAACAGGGGCGGGAAATGAAAAACTGTTTTTT; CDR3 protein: CSAATGAGNEKLFF
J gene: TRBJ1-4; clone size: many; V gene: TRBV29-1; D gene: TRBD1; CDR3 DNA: TGCAGCGTTGGAAGAGGGGGCGCGGAAAAACTGTTTTTT; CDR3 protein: CSVGRGGAEKLFF
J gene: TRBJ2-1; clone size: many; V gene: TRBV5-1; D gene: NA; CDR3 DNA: TGCGCCAGCAGGCATCTGGACGCAGGCCAAAATGAGCAGTTCTTC; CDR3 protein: CASRHLDAGQNEQFF
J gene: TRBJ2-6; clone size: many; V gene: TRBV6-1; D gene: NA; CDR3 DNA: TGTGCCAGCAGTGCCCCAGGCTCTGGGGCCAACGTCCTGACTTTC; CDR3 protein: CASSAPGSGANVLTF
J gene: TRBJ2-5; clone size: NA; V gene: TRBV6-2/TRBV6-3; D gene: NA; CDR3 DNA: TGTGCCAGCACCCCCCCCGATGAGCAAGAGACCCAGTACTTC; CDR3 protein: CASTPPDEQETQYF
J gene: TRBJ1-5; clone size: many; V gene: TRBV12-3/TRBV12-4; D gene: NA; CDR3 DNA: TGTGCCAGCAGTCGCGACAGGATCAATCAGCCCCAGCATTTT; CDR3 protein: CASSRDRINQPQHF
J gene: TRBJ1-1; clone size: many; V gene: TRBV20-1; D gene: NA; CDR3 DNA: TGCAGTGCTATGGGTTCGGGCTCTGGCACTGAAGCTTTCTTT; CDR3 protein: CSAMGSGSGTEAFF
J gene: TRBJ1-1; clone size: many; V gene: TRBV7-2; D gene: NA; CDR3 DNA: TGTGCCAGCAGCTTTCGGGGGAACACTGAAGCTTTCTTT; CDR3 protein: CASSFRGNTEAFF
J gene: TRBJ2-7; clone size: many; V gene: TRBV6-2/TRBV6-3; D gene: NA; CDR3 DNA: TGTGCCAGCAGTTCCACAGGGCCCTACGAGCAGTACTTC; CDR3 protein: CASSSTGPYEQYF
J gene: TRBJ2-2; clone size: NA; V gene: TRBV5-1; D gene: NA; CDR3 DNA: TGCGCCAGCAGCTACACCGGCCCAACCGGGGAGCTGTTTTTT; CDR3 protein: CASSYTGPTGELFF
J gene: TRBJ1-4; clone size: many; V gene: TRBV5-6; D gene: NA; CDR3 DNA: TGTGCCAGCAGCTTGGCCAAGGTACAGAATTCGAAAAAACTGTTTTTT; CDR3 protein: CASSLAKVQNSKKLFF
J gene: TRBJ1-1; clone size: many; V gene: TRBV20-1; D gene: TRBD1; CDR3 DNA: TGCAGTGCTAGAAGTCCCGGCAGGGGGGGAACTGAAGCTTTCTTT; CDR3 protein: CSARSPGRGGTEAFF
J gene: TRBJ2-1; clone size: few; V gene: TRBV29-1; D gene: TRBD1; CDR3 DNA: TGCAGCGTCCAGGGACAGGGGAACTACAATGAGCAGTTCTTC; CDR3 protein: CSVQGQGNYNEQFF
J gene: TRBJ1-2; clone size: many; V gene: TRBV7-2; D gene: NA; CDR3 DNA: TGTGCCAGCAGCCGTCAACAGGAGGATGGCTACACCTTC; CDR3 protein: CASSRQQEDGYTF
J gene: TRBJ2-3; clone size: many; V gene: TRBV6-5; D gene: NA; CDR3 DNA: TGTGCCAGCAGTTACTCGAAAACAGATACGCAGTATTTT; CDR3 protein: CASSYSKTDTQYF
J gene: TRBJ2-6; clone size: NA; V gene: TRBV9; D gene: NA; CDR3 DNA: TGTGCCAGCAGCATCAGAAGCTCTGGGGCCAACGTCCTGACTTTC; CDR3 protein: CASSIRSSGANVLTF
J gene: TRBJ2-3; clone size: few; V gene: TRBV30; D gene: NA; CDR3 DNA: TGTGCCTGGAGTGTCTACCTCGGGGATACGCAGTATTTT; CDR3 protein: CAWSVYLGDTQYF
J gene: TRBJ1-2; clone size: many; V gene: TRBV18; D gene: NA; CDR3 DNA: TGTGCCAGCTCACCATCCGGCGGGACGCACTATGGCTACACCTTC; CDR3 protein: CASSPSGGTHYGYTF
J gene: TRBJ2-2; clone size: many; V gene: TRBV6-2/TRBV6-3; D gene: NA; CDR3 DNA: TGTGCCAGCAAGGTTGAAGGGGAGGACACCGGGGAGCTGTTTTTT; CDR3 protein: CASKVEGEDTGELFF
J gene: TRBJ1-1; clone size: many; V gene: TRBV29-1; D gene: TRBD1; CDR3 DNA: TGCCTGGGTGGTCTACCCCCGGGACAGCTAAGAAAGGACACTGAAGCTTTCTTT; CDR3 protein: CLGGLPPGQLRKDTEAFF
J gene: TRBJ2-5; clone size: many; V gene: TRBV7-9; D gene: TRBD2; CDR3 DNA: TGTGCCAGCAGCTTAGGACGGCTAGCGGTCCAAGAGACCCAGTACTTC; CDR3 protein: CASSLGRLAVQETQYF
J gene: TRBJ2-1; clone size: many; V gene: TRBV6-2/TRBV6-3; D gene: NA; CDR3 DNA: TGTGCCAGCAGCCCCGGCTCCCTAGCCTACAATGAGCAGTTCTTC; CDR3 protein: CASSPGSLAYNEQFF
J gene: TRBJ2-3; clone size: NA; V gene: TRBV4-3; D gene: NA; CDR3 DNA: TGCGCCAGCAGCCAAGATTCGGGGGCTTCTGCTTCTAGCACAGATACGCAGTATTTT; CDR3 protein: CASSQDSGASASSTDTQYF
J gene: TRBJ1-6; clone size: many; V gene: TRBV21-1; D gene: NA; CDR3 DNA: TGTGCCAGGAGGGGGAGTGCCAATTCACCCCTCCACTTT; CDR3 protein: CARRGSANSPLHF
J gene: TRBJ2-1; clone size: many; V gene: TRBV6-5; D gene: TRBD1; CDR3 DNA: TGTGCCAGCACTTGGGACAGTATCTCCTACAATGAGCAGTTCTTC; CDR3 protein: CASTWDSISYNEQFF
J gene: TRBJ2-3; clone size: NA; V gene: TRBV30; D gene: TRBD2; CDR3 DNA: TGTGCCTGGAGTCGTGGGACTAGCGGGATCGCAGATACGCAGTATTTT; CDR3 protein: CAWSRGTSGIADTQYF
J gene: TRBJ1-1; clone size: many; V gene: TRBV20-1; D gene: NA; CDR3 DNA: TGCAGTGCTAGAGATCGGCGGGGTGGGACTGAAGCTTTCTTT; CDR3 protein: CSARDRRGGTEAFF
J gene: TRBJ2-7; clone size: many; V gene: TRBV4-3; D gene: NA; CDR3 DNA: TGCGCCAGCAGCCAAGTTAGGCCTGATCCTTTC; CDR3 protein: CASSQVRPDPF
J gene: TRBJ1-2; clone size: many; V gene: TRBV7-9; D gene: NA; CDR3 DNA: TGTGCCAGCAGCTTGGAGGGCCCTCTCGGTGGCTACACCTTC; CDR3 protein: CASSLEGPLGGYTF